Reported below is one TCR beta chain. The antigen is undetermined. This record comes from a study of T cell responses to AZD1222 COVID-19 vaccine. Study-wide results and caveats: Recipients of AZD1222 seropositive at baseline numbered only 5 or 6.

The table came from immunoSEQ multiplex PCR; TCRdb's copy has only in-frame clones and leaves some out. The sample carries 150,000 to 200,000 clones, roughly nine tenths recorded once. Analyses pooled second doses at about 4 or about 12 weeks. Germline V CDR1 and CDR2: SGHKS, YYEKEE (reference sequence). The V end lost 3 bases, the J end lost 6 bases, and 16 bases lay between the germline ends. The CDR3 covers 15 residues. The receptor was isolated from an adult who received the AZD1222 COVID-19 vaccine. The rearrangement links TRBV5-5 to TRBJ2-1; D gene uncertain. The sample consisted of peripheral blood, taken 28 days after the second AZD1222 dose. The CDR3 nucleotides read TGTGCCAGCAGCTCTAGACAAAGACACACCAATGAGCAGTTCTTC. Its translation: CASSSRQRHTNEQFF.